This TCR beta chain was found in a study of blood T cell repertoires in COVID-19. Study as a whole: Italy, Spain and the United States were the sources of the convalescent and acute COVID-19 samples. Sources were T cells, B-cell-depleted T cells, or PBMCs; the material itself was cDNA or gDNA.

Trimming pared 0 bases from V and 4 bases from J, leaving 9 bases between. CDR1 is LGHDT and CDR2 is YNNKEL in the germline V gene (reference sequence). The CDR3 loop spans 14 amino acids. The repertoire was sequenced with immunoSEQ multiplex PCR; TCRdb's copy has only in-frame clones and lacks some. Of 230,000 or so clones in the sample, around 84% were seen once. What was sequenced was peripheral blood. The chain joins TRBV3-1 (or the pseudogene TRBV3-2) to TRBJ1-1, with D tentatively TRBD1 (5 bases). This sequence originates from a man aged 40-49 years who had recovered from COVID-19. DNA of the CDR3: TGTGCCAGCAGCCAAGAGGACACCGGCACTGAAGCTTTCTTT. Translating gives CASSQEDTGTEAFF.